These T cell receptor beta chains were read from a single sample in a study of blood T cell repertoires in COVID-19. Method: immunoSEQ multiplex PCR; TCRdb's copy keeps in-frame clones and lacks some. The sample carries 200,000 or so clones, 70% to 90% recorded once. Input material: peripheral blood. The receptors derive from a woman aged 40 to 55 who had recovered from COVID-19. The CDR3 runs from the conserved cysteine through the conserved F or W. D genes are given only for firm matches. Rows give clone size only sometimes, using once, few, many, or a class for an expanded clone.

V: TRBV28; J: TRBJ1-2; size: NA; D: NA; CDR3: CASKNQGPLFDGYTF; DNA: TGTGCCAGTAAGAACCAGGGGCCCCTGTTTGATGGCTACACCTTC
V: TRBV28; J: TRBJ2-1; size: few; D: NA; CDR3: CASTPSRGTTYNEQFF; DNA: TGTGCCAGCACCCCCTCGAGGGGGACCACCTACAATGAGCAGTTCTTC
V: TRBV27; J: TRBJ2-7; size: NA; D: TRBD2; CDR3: CASSPPRAGGYEQYF; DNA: TGTGCCAGCAGCCCCCCGAGGGCGGGAGGATACGAGCAGTACTTC
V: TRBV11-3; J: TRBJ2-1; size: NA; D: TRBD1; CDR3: CASSLERGAGGLYNEQFF; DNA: TGTGCCAGCAGCTTAGAGAGGGGCGCAGGGGGCTTATACAATGAGCAGTTCTTC
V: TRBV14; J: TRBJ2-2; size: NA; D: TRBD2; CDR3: CASREGESGELFF; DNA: TGTGCCAGCCGGGAGGGCGAGAGCGGGGAGCTGTTTTTT
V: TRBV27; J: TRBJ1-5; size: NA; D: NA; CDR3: CASSATGWGREPQHF; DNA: TGTGCCAGCAGTGCGACAGGATGGGGAAGGGAGCCCCAGCATTTT
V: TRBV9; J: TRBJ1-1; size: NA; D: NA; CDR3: CASGKEAFF; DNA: TGTGCCAGCGGCAAGGAAGCTTTCTTT
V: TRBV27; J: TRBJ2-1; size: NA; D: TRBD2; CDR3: CASLPRGSREEWYNEQFF; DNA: TGTGCCAGCCTCCCCAGAGGGTCGCGGGAGGAATGGTACAATGAGCAGTTCTTC
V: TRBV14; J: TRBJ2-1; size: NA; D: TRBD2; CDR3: CASSQPTSGSVHEQFF; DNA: TGTGCCAGCAGCCAACCTACTAGCGGGAGTGTACATGAGCAGTTCTTC
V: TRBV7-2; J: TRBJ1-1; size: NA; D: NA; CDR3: CASSTTQGSTEAFF; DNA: TGTGCCAGCAGCACCACTCAGGGTTCCACTGAAGCTTTCTTT
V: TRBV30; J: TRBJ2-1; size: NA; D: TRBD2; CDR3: CAERREGLGEQFF; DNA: TGTGCTGAAAGGCGGGAGGGCCTCGGTGAGCAGTTCTTC
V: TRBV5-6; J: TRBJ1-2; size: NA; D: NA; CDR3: CASSLGQGRYGYTF; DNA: TGTGCCAGCAGCTTGGGCCAGGGGCGGTATGGCTACACCTTC
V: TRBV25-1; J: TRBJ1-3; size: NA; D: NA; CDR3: CASSDTTGSGNTIYF; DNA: TGTGCCAGCAGTGATACAACAGGCTCTGGAAACACCATATATTTT
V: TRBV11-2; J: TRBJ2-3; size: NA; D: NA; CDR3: CASSLDLQSRVTDTQYF; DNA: TGTGCCAGCAGCTTAGACCTTCAAAGCCGGGTAACAGATACGCAGTATTTT
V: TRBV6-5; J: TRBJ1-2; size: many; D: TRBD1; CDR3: CASNNRGDYGYTF; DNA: TGTGCCAGCAATAACAGGGGGGACTATGGCTACACCTTC
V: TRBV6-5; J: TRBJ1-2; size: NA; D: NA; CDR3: CASSYSLTDYGYTF; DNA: TGTGCCAGCAGTTACTCGTTAACAGATTATGGCTACACCTTC
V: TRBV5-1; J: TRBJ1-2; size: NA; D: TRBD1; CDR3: CASSTGASYGYTF; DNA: TGCGCCAGCAGCACAGGGGCCTCCTATGGCTACACCTTC
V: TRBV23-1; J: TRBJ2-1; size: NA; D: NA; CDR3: CASSYKPELLVSYYNEQFF; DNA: TGCGCCAGCAGCTATAAGCCTGAGCTACTAGTATCATACTACAATGAGCAGTTCTTC
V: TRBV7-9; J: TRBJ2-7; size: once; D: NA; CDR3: CASSPELEQGYEQYF; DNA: TGTGCCAGCAGCCCCGAACTTGAGCAGGGCTACGAGCAGTACTTC
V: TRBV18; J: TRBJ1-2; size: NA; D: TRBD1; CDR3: CASSPPTGSNYGYTF; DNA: TGTGCCAGCTCACCACCGACAGGGTCTAACTATGGCTACACCTTC
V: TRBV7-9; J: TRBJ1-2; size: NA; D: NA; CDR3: CASSPQNYGYTF; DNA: TGTGCCAGCAGCCCCCAAAACTATGGCTACACCTTC
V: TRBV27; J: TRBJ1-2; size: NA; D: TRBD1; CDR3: CASRRQGADYGYTF; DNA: TGTGCCAGCAGGAGACAGGGGGCGGACTATGGCTACACCTTC
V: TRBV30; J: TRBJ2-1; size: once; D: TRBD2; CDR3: CAWNGLAVYNEQFF; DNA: TGTGCCTGGAACGGACTAGCGGTCTACAATGAGCAGTTCTTC
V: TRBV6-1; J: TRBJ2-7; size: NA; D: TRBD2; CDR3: CASSEPRLAGDYEQYF; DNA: TGTGCCAGCAGTGAACCCCGGCTAGCGGGAGACTACGAGCAGTACTTC
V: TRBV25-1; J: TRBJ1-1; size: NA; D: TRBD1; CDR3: CARFRWTGVNTEAFF; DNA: TGTGCCCGTTTTCGTTGGACAGGCGTGAACACTGAAGCTTTCTTT
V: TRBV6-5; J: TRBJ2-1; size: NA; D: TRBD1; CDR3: CASSPTGVEQFF; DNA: TGTGCCAGCAGTCCCACAGGGGTCGAGCAGTTCTTC
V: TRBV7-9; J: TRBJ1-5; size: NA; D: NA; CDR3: CASSNRQGQPQHF; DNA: TGTGCCAGCAGCAATCGGCAGGGTCAGCCCCAGCATTTT
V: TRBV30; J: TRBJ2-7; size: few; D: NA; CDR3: CAWSLMEGSTSLYEQYF; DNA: TGTGCCTGGAGCCTCATGGAGGGGTCGACCAGCCTTTACGAGCAGTACTTC
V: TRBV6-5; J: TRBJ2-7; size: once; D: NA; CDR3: CASRPMELAADGQYF; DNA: TGTGCCAGCCGCCCAATGGAACTAGCAGCCGACGGGCAGTACTTC
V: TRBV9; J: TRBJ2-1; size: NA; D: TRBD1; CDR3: CASSARDSIYNEQFF; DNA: TGTGCCAGCAGCGCTAGGGACAGCATTTACAATGAGCAGTTCTTC
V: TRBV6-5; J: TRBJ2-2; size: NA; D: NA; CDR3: CASSSYREGGELFF; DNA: TGTGCCAGCAGCAGTTACAGAGAGGGCGGGGAGCTGTTTTTT
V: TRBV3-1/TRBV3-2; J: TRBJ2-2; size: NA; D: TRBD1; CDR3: CASGDRGQGAGELFF; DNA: TGTGCCAGCGGAGACAGGGGACAGGGAGCCGGGGAGCTGTTTTTT
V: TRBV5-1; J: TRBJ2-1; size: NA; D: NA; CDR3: CASSLDSGISYNEQFF; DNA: TGCGCCAGCAGCTTAGATAGCGGAATCTCCTACAATGAGCAGTTCTTC
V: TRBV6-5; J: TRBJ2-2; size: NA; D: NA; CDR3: CATTTGSDTGELFF; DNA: TGTGCCACCACTACAGGGTCCGACACCGGGGAGCTGTTTTTT
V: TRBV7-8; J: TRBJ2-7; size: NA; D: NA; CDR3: CASSSYYEQYF; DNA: TGTGCCAGCAGCTCGTATTACGAGCAGTACTTC
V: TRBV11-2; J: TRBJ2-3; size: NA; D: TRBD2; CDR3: CASSLEWTRKRTDTQYF; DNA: TGTGCCAGCAGCCTAGAGTGGACTAGAAAGCGCACAGATACGCAGTATTTT
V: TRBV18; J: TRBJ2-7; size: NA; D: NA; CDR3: CASSPPGRYSSYEQYF; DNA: TGTGCCAGCTCACCACCGGGCCGCTACAGCTCCTACGAGCAGTACTTC
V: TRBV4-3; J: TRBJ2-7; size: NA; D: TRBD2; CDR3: CASSQGEGGEQYF; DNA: TGCGCCAGCAGCCAAGGGGAGGGTGGCGAGCAGTACTTC
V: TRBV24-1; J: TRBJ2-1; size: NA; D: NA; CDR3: CATSGQLGNEQFF; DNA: TGTGCCACCAGCGGACAGTTGGGCAATGAGCAGTTCTTC
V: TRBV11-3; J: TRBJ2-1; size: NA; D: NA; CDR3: CASSFLAGSEQFF; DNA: TGTGCCAGCAGCTTCTTGGCGGGAAGTGAGCAGTTCTTC
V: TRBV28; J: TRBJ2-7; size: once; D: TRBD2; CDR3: CASTTSGSASYEQYF; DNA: TGTGCCAGCACCACTAGCGGGAGCGCCTCCTACGAGCAGTACTTC